This is a list of T cell receptor beta chains from one sample in a study of cytomegalovirus exposure and HLA in healthy donors. Generated by immunoSEQ multiplex PCR, the TCRdb table keeps only in-frame clones and is missing some. In the table there are some 170,000 clones, 75% to 90% of which are singletons. Sequenced sample: PBMCs. Receptors originate from a woman aged 18-35 years in good health and CMV-seronegative. Each CDR3 is given without its conserved first and last residue.

TRBV11-3	TRBJ1-1	ASSPGGHEAF
TRBV10-2	TRBJ2-1	ASASILAEQF
TRBV5-4	TRBJ2-7	ASSLGGGLTYEQY
TRBV6-1	TRBJ2-7	ASRHTGTGKNEQY
TRBV25-1	TRBJ2-3	ASSDPGGGTDTQY
TRBV5-1	TRBJ2-7	ASSWEGEQY
TRBV29-1	TRBJ2-7	SVEDLQGADYEQY
TRBV7-6	TRBJ2-5	ASSLPRGAETQY
TRBV2	TRBJ1-1	ASSDYGNTEAF
TRBV20-1	TRBJ1-2	SATRADRYT
TRBV9	TRBJ2-1	ASSLGSGGAWEQF
TRBV5-4	TRBJ2-7	ASSTGLADMEY
TRBV10-3	TRBJ2-3	ASGSSSTDTQY
TRBV18	TRBJ2-3	ASSPDRVIDTQY
TRBV7-2	TRBJ2-7	ASSLVQRRNEQY
TRBV9	TRBJ2-5	ASSVVGLAGIETQY
TRBV27	TRBJ1-1	ASTTRTGLEAF
TRBV5-8	TRBJ2-3	ASSLVIAGGASTDTQY